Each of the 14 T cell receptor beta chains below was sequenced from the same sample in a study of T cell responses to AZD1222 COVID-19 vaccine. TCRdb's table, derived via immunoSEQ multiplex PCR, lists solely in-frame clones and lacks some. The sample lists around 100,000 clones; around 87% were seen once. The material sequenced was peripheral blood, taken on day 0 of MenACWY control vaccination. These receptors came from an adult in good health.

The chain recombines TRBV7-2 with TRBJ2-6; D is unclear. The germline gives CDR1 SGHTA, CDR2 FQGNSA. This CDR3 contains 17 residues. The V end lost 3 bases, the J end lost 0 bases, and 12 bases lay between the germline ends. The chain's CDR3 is CASSLVSGSSGANVLTF. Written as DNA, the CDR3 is TGTGCCAGCAGCTTGGTCTCTGGTAGCTCTGGGGCCAACGTCCTGACTTTC. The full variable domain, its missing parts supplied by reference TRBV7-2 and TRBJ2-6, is GAGVSQSPSNKVTEKGKDVELRCDPISGHTALYWYRQSLGQGLEFLIYFQGNSAPDKSGLPSDRFSAERTGGSVSTLTIQRTQQEDSAVYLCASSLVSGSSGANVLTFGAGSRLTVL.

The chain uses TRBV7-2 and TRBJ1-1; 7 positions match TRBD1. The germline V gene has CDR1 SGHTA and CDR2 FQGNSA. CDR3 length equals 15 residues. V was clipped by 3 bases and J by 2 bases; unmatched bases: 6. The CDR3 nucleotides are TGTGCCAGCAGCTTTTTGCAGGGGGGAAACACTGAAGCTTTCTTT. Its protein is CASSFLQGGNTEAFF. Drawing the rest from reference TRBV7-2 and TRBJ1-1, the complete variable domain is GAGVSQSPSNKVTEKGKDVELRCDPISGHTALYWYRQSLGQGLEFLIYFQGNSAPDKSGLPSDRFSAERTGGSVSTLTIQRTQQEDSAVYLCASSFLQGGNTEAFFGQGTRLTVV.

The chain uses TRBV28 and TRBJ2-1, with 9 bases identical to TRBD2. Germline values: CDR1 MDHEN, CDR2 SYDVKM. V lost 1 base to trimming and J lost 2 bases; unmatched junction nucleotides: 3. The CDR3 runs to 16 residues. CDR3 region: CASSLFAGGPYNEQFF. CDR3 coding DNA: TGTGCCAGCAGTTTATTTGCGGGGGGGCCCTACAATGAGCAGTTCTTC.

DNA of the CDR3: TGTGCCAGCTGCCTAGCGGGAGGGCCCACCAAATGGGAGCAGTTCTTC. Translated: CASCLAGGPTKWEQFF. V gene TRBV28 combines with J gene TRBJ2-1; the match to TRBD2 covers 12 bases. The CDR3 loop spans 16 amino acids. V lost 8 bases, J lost 10 bases, and 15 bases stayed unmatched. Germline V gene lookup returns CDR1 MDHEN and CDR2 SYDVKM.

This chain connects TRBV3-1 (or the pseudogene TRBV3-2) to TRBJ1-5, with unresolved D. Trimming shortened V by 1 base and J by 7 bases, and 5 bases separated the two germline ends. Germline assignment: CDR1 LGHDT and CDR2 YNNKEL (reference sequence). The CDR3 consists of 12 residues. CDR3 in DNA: TGTGCCAGCAGCCAAGGAGGACAGCCCCAGCATTTT. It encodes CASSQGGQPQHF.

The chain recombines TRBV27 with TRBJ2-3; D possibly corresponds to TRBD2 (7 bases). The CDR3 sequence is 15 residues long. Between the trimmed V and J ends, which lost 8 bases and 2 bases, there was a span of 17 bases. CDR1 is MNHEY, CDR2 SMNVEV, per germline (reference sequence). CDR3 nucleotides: TGTGCCAGCGCCATGTCTGGGGGGGCCACAGATACGCAGTATTTT. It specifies CASAMSGGATDTQYF.

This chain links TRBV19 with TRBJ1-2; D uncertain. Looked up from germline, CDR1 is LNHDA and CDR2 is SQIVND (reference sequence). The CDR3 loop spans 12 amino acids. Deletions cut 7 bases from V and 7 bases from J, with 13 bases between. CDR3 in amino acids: CASTGEGPGYTF. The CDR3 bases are TGTGCCAGTACGGGAGAGGGTCCTGGCTACACCTTC.

The CDR3 spells CASSPQGSYEQYF. Here the CDR3 DNA reads TGTGCCAGCAGCCCCCAGGGCTCCTACGAGCAGTACTTC. The V gene is TRBV12-3 or TRBV12-4, the J gene TRBJ2-7; tentatively, D is TRBD1 (5 bases). The CDR3 contains 13 residues. V lost 6 bases to trimming and J lost 0 bases, with 9 bases between them.

CDR3 sequence (DNA): TGTGCCAGCAGCATCGTTGGTAGGGATTTATATGGCTACACCTTC. Protein product: CASSIVGRDLYGYTF. The rearrangement uses TRBV5-5 and TRBJ1-2; D is unclear. Trimming left V 4 bases short and J 5 bases short, with 18 bases between. This CDR3 region has 15 residues. The germline V gene encodes CDR1 SGHKS and CDR2 YYEKEE (reference sequence).

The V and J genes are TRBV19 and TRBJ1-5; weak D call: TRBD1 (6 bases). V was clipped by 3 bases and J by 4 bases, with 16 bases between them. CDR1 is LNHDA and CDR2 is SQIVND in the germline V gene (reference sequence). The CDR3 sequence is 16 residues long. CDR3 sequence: CASSIASGVRNQPQHF. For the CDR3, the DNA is TGTGCCAGTAGTATCGCCTCAGGGGTCCGGAATCAGCCCCAGCATTTT.

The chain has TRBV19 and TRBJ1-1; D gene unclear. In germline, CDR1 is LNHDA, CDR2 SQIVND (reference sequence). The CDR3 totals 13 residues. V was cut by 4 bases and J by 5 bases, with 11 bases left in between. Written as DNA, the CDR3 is TGTGCCAGTAGTACAGATACAAGGACTGAAGCTTTCTTT. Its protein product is CASSTDTRTEAFF.

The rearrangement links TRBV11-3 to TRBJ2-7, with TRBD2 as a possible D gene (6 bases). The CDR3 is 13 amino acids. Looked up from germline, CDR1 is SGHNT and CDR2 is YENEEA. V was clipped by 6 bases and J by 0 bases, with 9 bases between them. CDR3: CASSRGSSYEQYF. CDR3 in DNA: TGTGCCAGCAGTCGGGGGAGCTCCTACGAGCAGTACTTC.

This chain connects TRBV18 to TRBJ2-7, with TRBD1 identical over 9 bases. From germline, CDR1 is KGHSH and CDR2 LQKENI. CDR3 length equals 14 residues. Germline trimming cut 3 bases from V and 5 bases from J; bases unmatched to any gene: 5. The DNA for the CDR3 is TGTGCCAGCTCACCGGGACAGGGAGGTAACGAGCAGTACTTC. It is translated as CASSPGQGGNEQYF.

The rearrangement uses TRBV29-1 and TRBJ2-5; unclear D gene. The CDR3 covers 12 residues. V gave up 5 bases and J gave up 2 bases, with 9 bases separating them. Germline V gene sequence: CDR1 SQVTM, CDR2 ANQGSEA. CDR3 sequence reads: CSVSYLQETQYF. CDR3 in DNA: TGCAGCGTTAGTTACCTTCAAGAGACCCAGTACTTC.